These T cell receptor beta chains were read from a single sample in a study of regulatory T cells in long-lasting Graves disease. One entry per CDR3 protein, called by TCRdb with MiXCR from the multiplex PCR reads. The sample lists about 340,000 distinct CDR3 sequences, about 20% occurring once. Sequencing was performed on peripheral blood mononuclear cells (PBMCs), taken when the disease was refractory, from a patient treated with antithyroid drugs. Receptor source: a female donor with Graves disease. The CDR3 runs from the conserved cysteine through the conserved F or W. D genes are given only for firm matches. Clone size is not always given. Where it is, it says once, few, many or a class for expanded clones.

j_gene: TRBJ2-3
abundance: few
d_gene: TRBD2
v_gene: TRBV11-2
len: 19
CDR3aa: CASSFGRLAGARGTDTQYF
CDR3nt: TGTGCCAGCAGCTTCGGGAGACTAGCGGGGGCCCGAGGCACAGATACGCAGTATTTT

j_gene: TRBJ1-1
abundance: few
d_gene: TRBD1
v_gene: TRBV6-1
len: 17
CDR3aa: CASIHPVKGGQDTEAFF
CDR3nt: TGTGCCAGCATTCACCCGGTAAAAGGGGGCCAAGACACTGAAGCTTTCTTT

j_gene: TRBJ2-7
abundance: NA
d_gene: TRBD2
v_gene: TRBV6-1
len: 14
CDR3aa: CASIQRGGRDEQYF
CDR3nt: TGTGCCAGCATTCAGCGGGGGGGACGGGACGAGCAGTACTTC

j_gene: TRBJ2-7
abundance: NA
d_gene: TRBD1
v_gene: TRBV7-6
len: 14
CDR3aa: CASSLRDRGGEQYF
CDR3nt: TGTGCCAGCAGCTTACGGGACAGGGGGGGCGAGCAGTACTTC

j_gene: TRBJ1-1
abundance: many
d_gene: NA
v_gene: TRBV7-9
len: 14
CDR3aa: CASSSRTAPGEAFF
CDR3nt: TGTGCCAGCAGCTCGAGGACAGCCCCGGGGGAAGCTTTCTTT

j_gene: TRBJ2-5
abundance: NA
d_gene: NA
v_gene: TRBV24-1
len: 12
CDR3aa: CATGRNQETQYF
CDR3nt: TGTGCCACGGGACGGAATCAAGAGACCCAGTACTTC

j_gene: TRBJ1-1
abundance: few
d_gene: TRBD1
v_gene: TRBV7-3
len: 17
CDR3aa: CASSLLPGQGGGTEAFF
CDR3nt: TGTGCCAGCAGCTTACTACCGGGACAGGGTGGCGGGACTGAAGCTTTCTTT

j_gene: TRBJ2-6
abundance: many
d_gene: NA
v_gene: TRBV19
len: 15
CDR3aa: CASSIGGSRANVLTF
CDR3nt: TGTGCCAGTAGTATTGGTGGCTCTAGGGCCAACGTCCTGACTTTC

j_gene: TRBJ2-3
abundance: NA
d_gene: TRBD2
v_gene: TRBV7-8
len: 15
CDR3aa: CASSATSGRADTQYF
CDR3nt: TGTGCCAGCAGCGCGACTAGCGGGAGGGCAGATACGCAGTATTTT

j_gene: TRBJ2-7
abundance: NA
d_gene: NA
v_gene: TRBV7-9
len: 13
CDR3aa: CASSRGPIYEQYF
CDR3nt: TGTGCCAGCAGCCGAGGTCCCATCTACGAGCAGTACTTC

j_gene: TRBJ1-4
abundance: many
d_gene: NA
v_gene: TRBV28
len: 15
CDR3aa: CASGGGSATNEKLFF
CDR3nt: TGTGCCAGCGGGGGGGGGTCGGCAACTAATGAAAAACTGTTTTTT

j_gene: TRBJ1-4
abundance: many
d_gene: NA
v_gene: TRBV28
len: 15
CDR3aa: CASSFYIPAQEKLFF
CDR3nt: TGTGCCAGCAGTTTTTATATACCCGCTCAGGAAAAACTGTTTTTT

j_gene: TRBJ2-7
abundance: NA
d_gene: NA
v_gene: TRBV7-9
len: 13
CDR3aa: CASSLEESYEQYF
CDR3nt: TGTGCCAGCAGCTTGGAGGAGTCCTACGAGCAGTACTTC

j_gene: TRBJ1-1
abundance: many
d_gene: NA
v_gene: TRBV28
len: 13
CDR3aa: CAGKEGGLAEAFF
CDR3nt: TGTGCCGGAAAGGAGGGGGGGCTCGCTGAAGCTTTCTTT

j_gene: TRBJ1-2
abundance: NA
d_gene: TRBD1
v_gene: TRBV10-3
len: 13
CDR3aa: CAIRETGGRGYTF
CDR3nt: TGTGCCATCAGGGAGACAGGGGGGCGGGGCTACACCTTC

j_gene: TRBJ2-2
abundance: NA
d_gene: NA
v_gene: TRBV2
len: 13
CDR3aa: CASSWAGTGELLF
CDR3nt: TGTGCCAGCAGTTGGGCGGGCACCGGGGAGCTGTTATTT

j_gene: TRBJ1-1
abundance: NA
d_gene: TRBD1
v_gene: TRBV5-1
len: 18
CDR3aa: CASSLAPQGGGSDTEAFF
CDR3nt: TGCGCCAGCAGCTTGGCGCCCCAGGGGGGGGGATCGGACACTGAAGCTTTCTTT

j_gene: TRBJ2-1
abundance: NA
d_gene: TRBD2
v_gene: TRBV28
len: 14
CDR3aa: CATSSGGGGNEQFF
CDR3nt: TGTGCCACCTCCTCCGGTGGCGGGGGCAATGAGCAGTTCTTC

j_gene: TRBJ2-2
abundance: few
d_gene: NA
v_gene: TRBV29-1
len: 12
CDR3aa: CSVEDLTGELFF
CDR3nt: TGCAGCGTTGAAGACCTCACCGGGGAGCTGTTTTTT

j_gene: TRBJ1-4
abundance: NA
d_gene: NA
v_gene: TRBV7-9
len: 16
CDR3aa: CASSPRTLPTNEKLFF
CDR3nt: TGTGCCAGCAGCCCCAGGACACTACCAACTAATGAAAAACTGTTTTTT

j_gene: TRBJ2-3
abundance: few
d_gene: NA
v_gene: TRBV12-5
len: 14
CDR3aa: CASGAGHRTDTQYF
CDR3nt: TGTGCTAGTGGGGCTGGACACCGCACAGATACGCAGTATTTT

j_gene: TRBJ1-1
abundance: few
d_gene: TRBD1
v_gene: TRBV30
len: 14
CDR3aa: CAWTLTGLGTEAFF
CDR3nt: TGTGCCTGGACCTTGACAGGGCTCGGGACTGAAGCTTTCTTT

j_gene: TRBJ2-7
abundance: many
d_gene: NA
v_gene: TRBV11-2
len: 15
CDR3aa: CASSLAGTLAGEQYF
CDR3nt: TGTGCCAGCAGCTTAGCGGGGACCCTGGCAGGGGAGCAGTACTTC

j_gene: TRBJ1-6
abundance: many
d_gene: NA
v_gene: TRBV2
len: 15
CDR3aa: CASSVGVSYRPPLHF
CDR3nt: TGTGCCAGCAGTGTGGGAGTGTCCTATCGTCCACCCCTCCACTTT

j_gene: TRBJ1-2
abundance: many
d_gene: NA
v_gene: TRBV5-1
len: 13
CDR3aa: CASSFEQFYGYTF
CDR3nt: TGCGCCAGCAGCTTCGAACAGTTCTATGGCTACACCTTC

j_gene: TRBJ1-2
abundance: many
d_gene: TRBD1
v_gene: TRBV11-2
len: 16
CDR3aa: CASRPSVRQGARGYTF
CDR3nt: TGTGCCAGCAGACCGTCGGTACGACAGGGGGCGCGGGGCTACACCTTC

j_gene: TRBJ1-6
abundance: many
d_gene: NA
v_gene: TRBV28
len: 13
CDR3aa: CASSLGGRSPLHF
CDR3nt: TGTGCCAGCAGTTTGGGGGGTCGCTCACCCCTCCACTTT

j_gene: TRBJ1-2
abundance: many
d_gene: NA
v_gene: TRBV6-2/TRBV6-3
len: 14
CDR3aa: CASRTTDRYYGYTF
CDR3nt: TGTGCCAGCAGGACGACGGACAGATACTATGGCTACACCTTC

j_gene: TRBJ1-2
abundance: many
d_gene: NA
v_gene: TRBV12-3/TRBV12-4
len: 15
CDR3aa: CASRRHLGVAYGYTF
CDR3nt: TGTGCCAGCAGACGCCATCTGGGGGTTGCCTATGGCTACACCTTC

j_gene: TRBJ1-2
abundance: many
d_gene: NA
v_gene: TRBV6-2/TRBV6-3
len: 18
CDR3aa: CASSYTRIRGRGGIGYTF
CDR3nt: TGTGCCAGCAGTTACACGCGAATCCGGGGGAGGGGAGGAATTGGCTACACCTTC

j_gene: TRBJ2-1
abundance: NA
d_gene: NA
v_gene: TRBV28
len: 17
CDR3aa: CASTLGGLRRESNEQFF
CDR3nt: TGTGCCAGCACCCTGGGGGGCTTAAGGCGGGAGAGTAATGAGCAGTTCTTC

j_gene: TRBJ2-7
abundance: many
d_gene: TRBD1
v_gene: TRBV5-1
len: 15
CDR3aa: CASSPDSSGGEKQYF
CDR3nt: TGCGCCAGCAGCCCGGATTCGTCAGGGGGCGAGAAGCAGTACTTC

j_gene: TRBJ1-4
abundance: NA
d_gene: NA
v_gene: TRBV14
len: 16
CDR3aa: CASSHSTRHGDEKLFF
CDR3nt: TGTGCCAGCAGCCATTCGACACGTCATGGGGATGAAAAACTGTTTTTT

j_gene: TRBJ1-4
abundance: many
d_gene: NA
v_gene: TRBV6-1
len: 15
CDR3aa: CASSGFGGLGEKLFF
CDR3nt: TGTGCCAGCAGTGGGTTTGGGGGGCTAGGGGAAAAACTGTTTTTT

j_gene: TRBJ2-7
abundance: many
d_gene: NA
v_gene: TRBV11-2
len: 15
CDR3aa: CASSPGQYRSYEQYF
CDR3nt: TGTGCCAGCAGCCCCGGACAGTACCGCTCCTACGAGCAGTACTTC

j_gene: TRBJ1-5
abundance: NA
d_gene: NA
v_gene: TRBV5-1
len: 17
CDR3aa: CASSRRHLPYSNQPQHF
CDR3nt: TGCGCCAGCAGCCGACGACATCTCCCCTATAGCAATCAGCCCCAGCATTTT